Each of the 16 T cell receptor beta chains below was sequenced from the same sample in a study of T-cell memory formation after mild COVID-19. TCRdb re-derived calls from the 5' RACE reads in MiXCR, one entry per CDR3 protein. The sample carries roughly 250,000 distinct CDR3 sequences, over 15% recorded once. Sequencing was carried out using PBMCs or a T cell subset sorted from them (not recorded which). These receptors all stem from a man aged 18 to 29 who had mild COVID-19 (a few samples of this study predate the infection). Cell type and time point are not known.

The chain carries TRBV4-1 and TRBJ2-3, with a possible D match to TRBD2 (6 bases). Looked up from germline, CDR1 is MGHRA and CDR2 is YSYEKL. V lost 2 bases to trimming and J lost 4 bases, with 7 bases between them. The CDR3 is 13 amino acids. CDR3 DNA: TGCGCCAGCAGCCAATGGGGGGCAGATACGCAGTATTTT. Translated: CASSQWGADTQYF.

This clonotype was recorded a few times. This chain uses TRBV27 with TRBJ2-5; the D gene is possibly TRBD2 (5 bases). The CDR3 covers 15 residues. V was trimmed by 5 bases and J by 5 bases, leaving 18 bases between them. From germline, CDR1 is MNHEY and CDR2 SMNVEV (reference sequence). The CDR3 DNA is TGTGCCAGCAGTCCGGGCCCGGGGTTATGGGAGACCCAGTACTTC. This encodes CASSPGPGLWETQYF.

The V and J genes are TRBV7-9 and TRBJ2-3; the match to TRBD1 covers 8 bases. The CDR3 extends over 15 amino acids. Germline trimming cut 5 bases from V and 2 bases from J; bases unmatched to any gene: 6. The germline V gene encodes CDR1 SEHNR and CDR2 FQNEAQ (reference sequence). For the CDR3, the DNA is TGTGCCAGCAGCCCGGGACAGGCCTTCACAGATACGCAGTATTTT. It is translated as CASSPGQAFTDTQYF.

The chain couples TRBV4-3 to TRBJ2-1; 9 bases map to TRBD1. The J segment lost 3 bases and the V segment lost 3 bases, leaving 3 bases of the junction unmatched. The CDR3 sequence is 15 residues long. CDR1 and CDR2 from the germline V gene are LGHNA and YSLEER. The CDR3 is CASSHLTGGYNEQFF. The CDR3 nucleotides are TGCGCCAGCAGCCATCTGACAGGGGGCTACAATGAGCAGTTCTTC.

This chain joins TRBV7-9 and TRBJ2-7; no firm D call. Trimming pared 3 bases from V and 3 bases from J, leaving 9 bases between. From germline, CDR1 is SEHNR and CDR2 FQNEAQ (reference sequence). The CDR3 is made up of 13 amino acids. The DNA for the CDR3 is TGTGCCAGCAGCTTGCAGGACCGCTACGAGCAGTACTTC. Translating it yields CASSLQDRYEQYF.

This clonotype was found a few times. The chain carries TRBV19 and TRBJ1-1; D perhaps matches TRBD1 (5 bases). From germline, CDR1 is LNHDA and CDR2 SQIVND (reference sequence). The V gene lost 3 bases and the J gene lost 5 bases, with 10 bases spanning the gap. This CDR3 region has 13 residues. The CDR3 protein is CASSMGERTEAFF. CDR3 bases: TGTGCCAGTAGTATGGGGGAAAGGACTGAAGCTTTCTTT.

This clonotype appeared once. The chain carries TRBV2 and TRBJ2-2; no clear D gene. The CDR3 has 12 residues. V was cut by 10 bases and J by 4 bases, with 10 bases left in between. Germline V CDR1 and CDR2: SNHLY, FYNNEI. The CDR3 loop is CATVAGTGELFF. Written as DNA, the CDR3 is TGTGCCACCGTAGCTGGCACCGGGGAGCTGTTTTTT.

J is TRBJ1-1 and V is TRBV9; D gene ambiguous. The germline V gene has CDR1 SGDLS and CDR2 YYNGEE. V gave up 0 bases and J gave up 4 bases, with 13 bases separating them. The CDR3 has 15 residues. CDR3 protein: CASSVDLRTPTEAFF. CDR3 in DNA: TGTGCCAGCAGCGTAGATTTGAGGACCCCCACTGAAGCTTTCTTT.

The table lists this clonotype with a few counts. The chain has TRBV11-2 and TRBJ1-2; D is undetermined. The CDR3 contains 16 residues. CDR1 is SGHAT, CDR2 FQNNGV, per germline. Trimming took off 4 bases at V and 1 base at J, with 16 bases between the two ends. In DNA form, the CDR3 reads TGTGCCAGCAGCTCCGGCGGAAGCTGGGATAACTATGGCTACACCTTC. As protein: CASSSGGSWDNYGYTF.

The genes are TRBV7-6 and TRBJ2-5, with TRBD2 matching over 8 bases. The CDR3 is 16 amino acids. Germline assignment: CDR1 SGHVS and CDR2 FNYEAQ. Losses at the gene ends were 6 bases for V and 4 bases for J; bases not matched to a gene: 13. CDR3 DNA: TGTGCCAGCAGTCCCCGCCTCGCGGGGGGTGGAGAGACCCAGTACTTC. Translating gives CASSPRLAGGGETQYF.

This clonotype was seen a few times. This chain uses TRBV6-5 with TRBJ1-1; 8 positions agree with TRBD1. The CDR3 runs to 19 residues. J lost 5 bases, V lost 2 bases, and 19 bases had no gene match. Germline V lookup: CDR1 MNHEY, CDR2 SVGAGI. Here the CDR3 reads CASSYQGQGFWGRGTEAFF. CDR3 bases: TGTGCCAGCAGTTACCAAGGACAGGGTTTTTGGGGAAGGGGAACTGAAGCTTTCTTT.

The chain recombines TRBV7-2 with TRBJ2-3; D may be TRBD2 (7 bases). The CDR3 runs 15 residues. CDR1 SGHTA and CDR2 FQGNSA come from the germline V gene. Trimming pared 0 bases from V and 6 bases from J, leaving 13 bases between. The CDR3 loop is CASSLAPGGLDTQYF. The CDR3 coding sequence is TGTGCCAGCAGCTTAGCTCCCGGGGGGCTGGATACGCAGTATTTT.

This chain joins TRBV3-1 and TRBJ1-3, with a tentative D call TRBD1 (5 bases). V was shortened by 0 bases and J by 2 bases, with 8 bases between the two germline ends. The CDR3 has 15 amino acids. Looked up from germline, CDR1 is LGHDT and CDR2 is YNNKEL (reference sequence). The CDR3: CASSQDRTTGNTIYF. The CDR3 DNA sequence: TGTGCCAGCAGCCAAGATCGGACAACTGGAAACACCATATATTTT. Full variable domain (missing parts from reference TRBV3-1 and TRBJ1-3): DTAVSQTPKYLVTQMGNDKSIKCEQNLGHDTMYWYKQDSKKFLKIMFSYNNKELIINETVPNRFSPKSPDKAHLNLHINSLELGDSAVYFCASSQDRTTGNTIYFGEGSWLTVV.

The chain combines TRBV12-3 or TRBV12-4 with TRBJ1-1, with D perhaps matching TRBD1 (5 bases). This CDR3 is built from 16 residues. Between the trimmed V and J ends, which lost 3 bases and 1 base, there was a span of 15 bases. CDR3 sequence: CASSFGGRSENTEAFF. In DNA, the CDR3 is TGTGCCAGCAGTTTCGGGGGGAGAAGCGAGAACACTGAAGCTTTCTTT.

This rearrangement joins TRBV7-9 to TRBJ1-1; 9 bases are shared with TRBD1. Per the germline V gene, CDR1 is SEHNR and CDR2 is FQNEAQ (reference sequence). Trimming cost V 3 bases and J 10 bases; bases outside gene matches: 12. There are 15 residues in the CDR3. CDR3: CASSLGQGLTLGAFF. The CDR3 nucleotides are TGTGCCAGCAGCTTGGGACAGGGCCTAACTCTTGGAGCTTTCTTT.

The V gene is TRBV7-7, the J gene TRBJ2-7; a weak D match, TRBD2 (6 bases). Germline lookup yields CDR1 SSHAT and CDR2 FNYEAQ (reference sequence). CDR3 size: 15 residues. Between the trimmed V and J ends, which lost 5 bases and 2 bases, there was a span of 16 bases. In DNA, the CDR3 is TGTGCCAGCAGCCCCGGTTACGGCGGGGCCTACGAGCAGTACTTC. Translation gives CASSPGYGGAYEQYF. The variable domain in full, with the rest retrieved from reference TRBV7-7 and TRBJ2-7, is GAGVSQSPRYKVTKRGQDVTLRCDPISSHATLYWYQQALGQGPEFLTYFNYEAQPDKSGLPSDRFSAERPEGSISTLTIQRTEQRDSAMYRCASSPGYGGAYEQYFGPGTRLTVT.